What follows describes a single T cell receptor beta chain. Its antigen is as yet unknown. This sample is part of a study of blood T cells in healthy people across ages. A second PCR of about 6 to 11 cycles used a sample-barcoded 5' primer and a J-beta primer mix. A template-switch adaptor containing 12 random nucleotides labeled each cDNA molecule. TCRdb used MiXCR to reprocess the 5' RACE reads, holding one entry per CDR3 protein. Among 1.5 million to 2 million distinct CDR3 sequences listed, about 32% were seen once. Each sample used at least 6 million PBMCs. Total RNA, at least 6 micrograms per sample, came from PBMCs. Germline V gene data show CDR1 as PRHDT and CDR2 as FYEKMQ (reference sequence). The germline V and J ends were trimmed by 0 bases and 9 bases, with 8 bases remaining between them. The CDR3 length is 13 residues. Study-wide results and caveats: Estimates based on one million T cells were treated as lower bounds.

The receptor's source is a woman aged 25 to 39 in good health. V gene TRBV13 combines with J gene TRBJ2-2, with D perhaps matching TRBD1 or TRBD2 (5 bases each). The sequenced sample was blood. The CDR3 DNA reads TGTGCCAGCAGCTTAGGCCTGGGACGGGAGCTGTTTTTT. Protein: CASSLGLGRELFF.